This TCR beta chain was captured in a study of blood T cell repertoires in COVID-19. The table came from immunoSEQ multiplex PCR; TCRdb's copy has only in-frame clones and leaves some out. The sample shows 150,000 to 180,000 clones, roughly four fifths of them seen only once. The CDR3 sequence is 15 residues long. Trimming took 2 bases from V and 0 from J, leaving 10 bases between them. Germline V gene lookup returns CDR1 MNHNS and CDR2 SASEGT. The TCR sequence derives from an older man with acute or convalescent COVID-19. V usage is TRBV6-1 and J usage is TRBJ1-2; maybe TRBD1 (5 bases). The sample was peripheral blood. CDR3 region: CASSEFGGTNYGYTF. CDR3 sequence (DNA): TGTGCCAGCAGTGAATTTGGGGGGACTAACTATGGCTACACCTTC.